This T cell receptor beta chain was found in a study of blood T cell repertoires in COVID-19. As for the study in general: Collection of acute and convalescent COVID-19 samples took place in the United States, Italy and Spain. In each case, the material was cDNA or gDNA derived from T cells, B-cell-depleted T cells, or PBMCs.

This clone showed up just once. In the original analysis: Cell counts per sample came from amplifying reference gene primers. Data came from immunoSEQ multiplex PCR; TCRdb stores just in-frame clones and leaves some out. For V, J and clone size, that table is used; D and trimming come from the DNA. The sample lists approximately 120,000 clones; 70% to 90% were seen once. This CDR3 region has 16 residues. The ends lost 3 bases at V and 1 base at J; junction bases unmatched: 9. Germline CDR1 is MGHRA and CDR2 is YSYEKL. What was sequenced was peripheral blood. This TCR derives from a man aged 50-60 years with acute or convalescent COVID-19. The J gene is TRBJ2-7, the V gene TRBV4-1, with 7 nucleotides matching TRBD1. The CDR3 coding sequence is TGCGCCAGCAGCCAGATAGGGACAGCCTTGTCCTACGAGCAGTACTTC. This codes for CASSQIGTALSYEQYF.